This T cell receptor (beta chain) was sequenced for a study of immunodeficiency (dated by TCRdb to about 2019). Context from the whole study: Repertoire analysis was performed to search for VDJ recombination defects and oligoclonality.

Paper-wide results and their limitations: In the entropy comparisons of patients against healthy controls, patients were shown as n=3 (open circles), and an effect of thymic development was suggested only as a possibility. Severe oligoclonality, judged by top-100 and total clonotype frequencies, was seen in patient CD8+ but not CD4+ T cells. Restricted TRB V-J pairing and lower productive entropy were observed in patient CD8+ T cells compared with control CD8+ T cells.

Genomic DNA was extracted with the QIAamp DNA Blood Mini Kit and sent for immunoSEQ repertoire analysis. CDR3 regions were amplified by multiplex PCR from a standard quantity of genomic DNA template. An Illumina platform was used to sequence the PCR products. Regarding the original processing steps: Alignment of sequences was done against a reference, and the V, D and J gene definitions came from IMGT. To get rid of PCR and sequencing errors, closely related sequences were merged using a nearest-neighbor clustering algorithm. V, D and J usage in productive unique and total sequences was analyzed using ImmunoSEQ Analyzer tools and R version 3.6.1. This is the immuneACCESS table as TCRdb keeps it, with only in-frame sequences that have V and J called. A part of the clones is gone; compared with another copy, unresolved V genes explain less than half, and the rest is unexplained. V, J and clone size derive from that table, while D and trimming were established from the DNA sequence. Here the sample has just over 350 clones; about 93% occur a single time. Jointly, the top ten make up about 56% of the sample.

Before TCR sequencing, CD3+CD8+ T cells were sorted from fresh PBMCs. The CDR3 runs 15 residues from the cysteine to the phenylalanine. Just the 45-base CDR3 DNA is kept, in frame starting at base 1. According to the germline V gene, CDR1 reads SGHTA and CDR2 reads FQGNSA. V loses 1 base at its end and J loses 2 bases; junction bases beyond the gene matches: 3. About this clone itself: Its recognized antigen is unknown. Qualities for individual bases were not recorded, and no much larger clone is one base off.

The chain is assembled from TRBV7-2 and TRBJ2-7, with 9 junctional bases fitting TRBD2. Specimen: CD8+ T cells from blood. The receptor comes from a girl aged 2 to 9. The CDR3 sequence is CASSLGLAGPYEQYF. The DNA is as follows: TGTGCCAGCAGCTTAGGGCTAGCGGGACCCTACGAGCAGTACTTC.